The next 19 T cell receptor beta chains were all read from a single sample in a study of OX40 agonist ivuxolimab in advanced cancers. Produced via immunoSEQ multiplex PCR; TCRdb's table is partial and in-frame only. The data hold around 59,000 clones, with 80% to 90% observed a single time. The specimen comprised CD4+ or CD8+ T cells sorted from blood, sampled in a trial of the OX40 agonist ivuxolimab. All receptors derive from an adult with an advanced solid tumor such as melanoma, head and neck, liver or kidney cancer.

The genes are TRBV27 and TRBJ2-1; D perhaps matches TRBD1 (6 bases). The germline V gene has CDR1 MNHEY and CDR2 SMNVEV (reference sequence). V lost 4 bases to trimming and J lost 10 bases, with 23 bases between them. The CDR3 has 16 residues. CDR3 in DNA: TGTGCCAGCAGTTCTCCGGGACACTCCCGCGCGGGCGAGCAGTTCTTC. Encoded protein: CASSSPGHSRAGEQFF.

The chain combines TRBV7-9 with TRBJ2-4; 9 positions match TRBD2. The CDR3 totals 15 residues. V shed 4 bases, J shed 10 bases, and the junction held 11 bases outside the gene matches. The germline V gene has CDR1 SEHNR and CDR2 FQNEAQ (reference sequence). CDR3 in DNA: TGTGCCAGCAGCTCCAGCGGCGGGAGGGCCCAGATTCAGTACTTC. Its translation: CASSSSGGRAQIQYF. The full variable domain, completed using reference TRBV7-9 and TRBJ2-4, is DTGVSQNPRHKITKRGQNVTFRCDPISEHNRLYWYRQTLGQGPEFLTYFQNEAQLEKSRLLSDRFSAERPKGSFSTLEIQRTEQGDSAMYLCASSSSGGRAQIQYFGAGTRLSVL.

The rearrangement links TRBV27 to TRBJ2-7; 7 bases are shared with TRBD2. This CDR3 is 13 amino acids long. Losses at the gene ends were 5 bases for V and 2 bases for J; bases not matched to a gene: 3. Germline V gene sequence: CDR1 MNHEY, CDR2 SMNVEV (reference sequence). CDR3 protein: CASSTGTTYEQYF. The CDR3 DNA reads TGTGCCAGCAGTACCGGGACTACCTACGAGCAGTACTTC.

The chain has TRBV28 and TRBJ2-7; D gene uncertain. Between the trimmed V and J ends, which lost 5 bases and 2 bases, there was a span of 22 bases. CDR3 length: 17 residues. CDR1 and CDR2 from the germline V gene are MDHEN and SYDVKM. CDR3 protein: CASSPPAAAVDPYEQYF. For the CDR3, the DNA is TGTGCCAGCAGTCCTCCGGCGGCGGCAGTCGACCCCTACGAGCAGTACTTC.

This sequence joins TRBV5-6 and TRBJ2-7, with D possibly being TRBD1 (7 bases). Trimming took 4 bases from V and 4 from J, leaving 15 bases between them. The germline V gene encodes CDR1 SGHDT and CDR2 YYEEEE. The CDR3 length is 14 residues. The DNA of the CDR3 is TGTGCCAGCAGCGTGGAGGGGGCGATTTACGAGCAGTACTTC. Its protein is CASSVEGAIYEQYF.

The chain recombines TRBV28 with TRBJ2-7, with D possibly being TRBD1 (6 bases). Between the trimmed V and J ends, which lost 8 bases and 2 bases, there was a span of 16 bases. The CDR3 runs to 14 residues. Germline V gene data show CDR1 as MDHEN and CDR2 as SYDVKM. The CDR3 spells CASGGRDSPYEQYF. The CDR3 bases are TGTGCCAGCGGGGGCCGCGACTCGCCCTACGAGCAGTACTTC.

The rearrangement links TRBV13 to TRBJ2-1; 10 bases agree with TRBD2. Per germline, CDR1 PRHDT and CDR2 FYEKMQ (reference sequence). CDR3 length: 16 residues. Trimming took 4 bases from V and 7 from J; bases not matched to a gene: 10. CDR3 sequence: CASSSLRASGRNEQFF. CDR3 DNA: TGTGCCAGCAGCTCGCTTCGGGCTAGCGGGAGAAATGAGCAGTTCTTC.

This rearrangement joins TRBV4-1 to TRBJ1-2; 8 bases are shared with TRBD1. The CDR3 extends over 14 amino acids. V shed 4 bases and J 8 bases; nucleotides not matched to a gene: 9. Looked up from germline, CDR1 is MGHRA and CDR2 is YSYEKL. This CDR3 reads CASSPNRGSYGYTF. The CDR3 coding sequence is TGCGCCAGCAGCCCCAACAGGGGGAGTTACGGCTACACCTTC.

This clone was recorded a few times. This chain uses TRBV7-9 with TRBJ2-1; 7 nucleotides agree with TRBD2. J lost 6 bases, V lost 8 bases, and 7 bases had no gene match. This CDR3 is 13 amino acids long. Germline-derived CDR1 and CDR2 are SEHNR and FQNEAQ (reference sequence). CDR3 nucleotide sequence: TGTGCCAGCTCTGGTTGGGGGGGCAATGAGCAGTTCTTC. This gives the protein CASSGWGGNEQFF. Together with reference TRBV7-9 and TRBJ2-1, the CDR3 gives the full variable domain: DTGVSQNPRHKITKRGQNVTFRCDPISEHNRLYWYRQTLGQGPEFLTYFQNEAQLEKSRLLSDRFSAERPKGSFSTLEIQRTEQGDSAMYLCASSGWGGNEQFFGPGTRLTVL.

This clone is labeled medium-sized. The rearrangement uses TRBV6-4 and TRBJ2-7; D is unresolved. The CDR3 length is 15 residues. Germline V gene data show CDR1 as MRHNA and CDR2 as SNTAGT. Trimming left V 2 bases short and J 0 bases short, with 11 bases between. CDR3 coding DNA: TGTGCCAGCAGTGACGTGGTAGAGGACTCCTACGAGCAGTACGTC. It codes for CASSDVVEDSYEQYV.

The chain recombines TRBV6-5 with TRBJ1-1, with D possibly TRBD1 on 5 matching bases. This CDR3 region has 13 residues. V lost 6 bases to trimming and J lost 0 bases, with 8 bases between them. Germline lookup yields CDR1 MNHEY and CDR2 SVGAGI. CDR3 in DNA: TGTGCCAGCAGACGACAGTTGAACACTGAAGCTTTCTTT. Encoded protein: CASRRQLNTEAFF.

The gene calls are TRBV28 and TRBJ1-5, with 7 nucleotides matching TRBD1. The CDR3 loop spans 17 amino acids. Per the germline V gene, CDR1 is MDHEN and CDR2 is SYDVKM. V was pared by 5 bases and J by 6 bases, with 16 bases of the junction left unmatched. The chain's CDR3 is CASSGGLDREWSQPQHF. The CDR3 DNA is TGTGCCAGCAGTGGGGGTCTAGACAGGGAATGGAGTCAGCCCCAGCATTTT. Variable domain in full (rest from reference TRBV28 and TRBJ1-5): DVKVTQSSRYLVKRTGEKVFLECVQDMDHENMFWYRQDPGLGLRLIYFSYDVKMKEKGDIPEGYSVSREKKERFSLILESASTNQTSMYLCASSGGLDREWSQPQHFGDGTRLSIL.

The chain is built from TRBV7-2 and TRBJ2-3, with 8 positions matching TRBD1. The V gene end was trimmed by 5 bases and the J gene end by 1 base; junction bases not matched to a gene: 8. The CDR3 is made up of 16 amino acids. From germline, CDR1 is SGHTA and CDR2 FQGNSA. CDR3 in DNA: TGTGCCAGCAGCCCCCCCAGGACAGGGCGCACAGATACGCAGTATTTT. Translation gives CASSPPRTGRTDTQYF.

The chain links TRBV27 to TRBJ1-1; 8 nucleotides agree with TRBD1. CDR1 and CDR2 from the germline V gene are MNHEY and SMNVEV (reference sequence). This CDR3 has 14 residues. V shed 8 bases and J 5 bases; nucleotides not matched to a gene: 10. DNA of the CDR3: TGTGCCAGCGGGGCCAGGGGGCTGGGAACTGAAGCTTTCTTT. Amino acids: CASGARGLGTEAFF.

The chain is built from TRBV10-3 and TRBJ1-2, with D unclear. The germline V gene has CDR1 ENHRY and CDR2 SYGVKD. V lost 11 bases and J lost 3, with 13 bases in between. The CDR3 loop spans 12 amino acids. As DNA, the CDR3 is TGTGCCGTCCAGACGGTGGACTATGGCTACACCTTC. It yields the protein CAVQTVDYGYTF.

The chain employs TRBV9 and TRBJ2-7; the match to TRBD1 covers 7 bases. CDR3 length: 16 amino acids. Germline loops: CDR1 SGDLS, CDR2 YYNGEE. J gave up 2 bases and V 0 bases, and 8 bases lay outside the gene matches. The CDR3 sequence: CASSVVDRDSPYEQYV. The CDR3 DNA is TGTGCCAGCAGCGTAGTAGATAGGGACAGCCCCTACGAGCAGTACGTC.

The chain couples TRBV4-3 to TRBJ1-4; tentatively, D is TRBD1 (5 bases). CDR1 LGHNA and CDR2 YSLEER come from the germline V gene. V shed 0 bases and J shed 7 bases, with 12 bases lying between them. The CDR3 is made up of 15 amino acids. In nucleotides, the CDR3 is TGCGCCAGCAGCCAAGATCGGCAGGGAAGTGAAAAACTGTTTTTT. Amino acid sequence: CASSQDRQGSEKLFF.

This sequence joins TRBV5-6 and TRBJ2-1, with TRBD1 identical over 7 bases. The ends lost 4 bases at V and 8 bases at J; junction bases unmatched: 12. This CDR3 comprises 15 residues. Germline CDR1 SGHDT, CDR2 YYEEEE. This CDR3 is CASSTSGTVFDEQFF. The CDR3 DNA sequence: TGTGCCAGCAGCACCTCCGGGACAGTTTTCGATGAGCAGTTCTTC.

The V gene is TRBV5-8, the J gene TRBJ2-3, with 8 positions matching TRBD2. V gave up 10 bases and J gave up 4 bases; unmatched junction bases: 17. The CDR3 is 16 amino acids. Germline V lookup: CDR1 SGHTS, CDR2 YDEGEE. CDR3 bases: TGTGCCGGGAGTATTGAAGCGGGAGCTACGGCAGATACGCAGTATTTT. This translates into CAGSIEAGATADTQYF.